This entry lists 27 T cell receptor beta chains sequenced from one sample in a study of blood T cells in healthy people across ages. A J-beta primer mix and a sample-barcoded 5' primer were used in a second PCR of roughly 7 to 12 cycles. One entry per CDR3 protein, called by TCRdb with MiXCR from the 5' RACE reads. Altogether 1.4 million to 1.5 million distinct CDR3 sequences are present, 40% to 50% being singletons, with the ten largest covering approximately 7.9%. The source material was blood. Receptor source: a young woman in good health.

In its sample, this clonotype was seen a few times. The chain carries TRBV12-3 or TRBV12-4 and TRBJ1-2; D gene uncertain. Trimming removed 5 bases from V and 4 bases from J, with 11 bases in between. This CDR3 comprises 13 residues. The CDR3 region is CASSPRGTYGYTF. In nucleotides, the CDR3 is TGTGCCAGCAGTCCTCGGGGTACCTATGGCTACACCTTC.

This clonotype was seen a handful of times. The CDR3 reads CASSGASGGYTDTQYF. The CDR3 DNA sequence: TGTGCCAGCAGTGGAGCTAGCGGGGGATACACAGATACGCAGTATTTT. The gene calls are TRBV12-3 or TRBV12-4 and TRBJ2-3, with 10 bases aligning to TRBD2. Trimming cost V 5 bases and J 2 bases; bases outside gene matches: 7. The CDR3 sequence is 16 residues long.

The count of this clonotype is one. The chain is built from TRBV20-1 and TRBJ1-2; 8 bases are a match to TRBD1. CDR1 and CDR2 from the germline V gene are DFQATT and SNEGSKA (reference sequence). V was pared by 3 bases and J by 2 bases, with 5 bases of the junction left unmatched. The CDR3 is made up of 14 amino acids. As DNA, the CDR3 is TGCAGTGCTAGGGTTGGACAGGGAAACTATGGCTACACCTTC. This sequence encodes CSARVGQGNYGYTF.

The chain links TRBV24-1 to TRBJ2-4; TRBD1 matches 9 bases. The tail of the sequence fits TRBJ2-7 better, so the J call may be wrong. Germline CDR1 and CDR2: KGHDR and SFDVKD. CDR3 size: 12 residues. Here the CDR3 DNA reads TGTGCCACCAGGGGACAGGGATACGAGCAGTACTTC. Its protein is CATRGQGYEQYF.

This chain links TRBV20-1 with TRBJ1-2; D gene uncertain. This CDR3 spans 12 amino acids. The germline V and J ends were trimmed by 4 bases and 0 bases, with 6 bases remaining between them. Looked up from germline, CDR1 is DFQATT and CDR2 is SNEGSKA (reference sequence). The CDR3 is CSAKFTNYGYTF. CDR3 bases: TGCAGTGCTAAATTTACTAACTATGGCTACACCTTC.

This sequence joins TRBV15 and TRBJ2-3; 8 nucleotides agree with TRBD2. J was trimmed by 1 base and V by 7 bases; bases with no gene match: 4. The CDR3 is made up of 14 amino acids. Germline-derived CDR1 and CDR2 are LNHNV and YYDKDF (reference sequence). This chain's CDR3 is CATNSGEGTDTQYF. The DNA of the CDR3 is TGTGCCACCAATAGCGGGGAGGGCACAGATACGCAGTATTTT.

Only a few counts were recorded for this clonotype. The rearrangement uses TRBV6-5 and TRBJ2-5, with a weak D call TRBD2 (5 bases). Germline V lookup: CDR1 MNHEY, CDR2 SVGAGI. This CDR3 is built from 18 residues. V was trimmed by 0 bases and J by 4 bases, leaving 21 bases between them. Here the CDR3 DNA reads TGTGCCAGCAGTTACTCGATTTCGGGAAACGGGCAAGGAGAGACCCAGTACTTC. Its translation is CASSYSISGNGQGETQYF.

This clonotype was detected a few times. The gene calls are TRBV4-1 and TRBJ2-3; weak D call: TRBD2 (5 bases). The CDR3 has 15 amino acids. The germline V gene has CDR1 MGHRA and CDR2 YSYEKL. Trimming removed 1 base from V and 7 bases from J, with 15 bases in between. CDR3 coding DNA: TGCGCCAGCAGCCAAGTTCTGGACGGCGGGTATACGCAGTATTTT. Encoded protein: CASSQVLDGGYTQYF.

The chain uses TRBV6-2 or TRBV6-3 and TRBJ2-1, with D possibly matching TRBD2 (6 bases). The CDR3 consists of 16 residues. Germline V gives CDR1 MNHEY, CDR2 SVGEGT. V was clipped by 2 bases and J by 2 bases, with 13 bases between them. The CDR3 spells CASSYTRVAAYNEQFF. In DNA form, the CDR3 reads TGTGCCAGCAGTTACACCCGAGTAGCGGCCTACAATGAGCAGTTCTTC.

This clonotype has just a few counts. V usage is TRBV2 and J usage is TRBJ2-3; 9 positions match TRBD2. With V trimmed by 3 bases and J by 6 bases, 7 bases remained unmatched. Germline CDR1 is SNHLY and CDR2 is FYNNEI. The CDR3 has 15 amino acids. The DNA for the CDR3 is TGTGCCAGCAGTGATGGGTTAGCGGGGGTGGATACGCAGTATTTT. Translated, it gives CASSDGLAGVDTQYF.

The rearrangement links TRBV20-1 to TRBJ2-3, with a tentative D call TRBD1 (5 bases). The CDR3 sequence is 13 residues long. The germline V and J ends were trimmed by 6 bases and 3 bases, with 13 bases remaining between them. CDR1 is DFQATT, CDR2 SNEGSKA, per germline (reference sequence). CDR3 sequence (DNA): TGCAGTGCCAGCCTAGACAGAACAGATACGCAGTATTTT. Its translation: CSASLDRTDTQYF.

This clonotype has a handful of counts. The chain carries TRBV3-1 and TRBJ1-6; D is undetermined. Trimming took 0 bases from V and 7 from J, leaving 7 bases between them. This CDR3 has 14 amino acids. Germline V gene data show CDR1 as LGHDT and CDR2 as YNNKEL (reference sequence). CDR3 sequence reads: CASSQDGENSPLHF. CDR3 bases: TGTGCCAGCAGCCAAGACGGGGAGAATTCACCCCTCCACTTT.

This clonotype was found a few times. This chain's CDR3 is CASSHLRTSGSSYNEQFF. Written as DNA, the CDR3 is TGTGCCAGCAGTCACCTCCGGACTAGCGGGAGCTCCTACAATGAGCAGTTCTTC. This chain uses TRBV6-5 with TRBJ2-1; 13 bases agree with TRBD2. Germline assignment: CDR1 MNHEY and CDR2 SVGAGI. The V segment lost 5 bases and the J segment 0 bases; nucleotides outside the gene matches: 7. The CDR3 sequence is 18 residues long.

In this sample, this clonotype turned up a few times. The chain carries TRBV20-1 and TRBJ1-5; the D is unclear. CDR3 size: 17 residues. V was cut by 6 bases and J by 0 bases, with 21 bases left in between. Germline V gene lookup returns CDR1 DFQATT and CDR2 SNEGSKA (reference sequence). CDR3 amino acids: CSAYGLPGADSNQPQHF. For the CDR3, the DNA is TGCAGTGCCTACGGACTACCTGGAGCCGATAGCAATCAGCCCCAGCATTTT.

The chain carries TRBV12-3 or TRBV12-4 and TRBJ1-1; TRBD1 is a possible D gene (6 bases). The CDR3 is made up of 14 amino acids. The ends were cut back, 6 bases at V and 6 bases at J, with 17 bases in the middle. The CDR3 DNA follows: TGTGCCAGCAGCCGGACCAGGGGTATCGCTGAAGCTTTCTTT. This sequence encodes CASSRTRGIAEAFF.

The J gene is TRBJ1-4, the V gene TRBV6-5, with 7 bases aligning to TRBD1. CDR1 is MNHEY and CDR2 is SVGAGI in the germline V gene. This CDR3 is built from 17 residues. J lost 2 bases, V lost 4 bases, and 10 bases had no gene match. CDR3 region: CASSSGTASSTNEKLFF. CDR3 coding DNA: TGTGCCAGCAGTTCTGGGACAGCCTCCTCGACTAATGAAAAACTGTTTTTT.

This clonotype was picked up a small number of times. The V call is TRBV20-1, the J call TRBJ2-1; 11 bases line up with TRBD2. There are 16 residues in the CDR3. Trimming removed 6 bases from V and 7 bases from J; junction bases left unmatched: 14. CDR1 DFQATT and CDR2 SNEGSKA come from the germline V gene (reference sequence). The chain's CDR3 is CSANPLLAGGINEQFF. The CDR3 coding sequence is TGCAGTGCCAACCCCCTCCTAGCGGGAGGTATAAATGAGCAGTTCTTC.

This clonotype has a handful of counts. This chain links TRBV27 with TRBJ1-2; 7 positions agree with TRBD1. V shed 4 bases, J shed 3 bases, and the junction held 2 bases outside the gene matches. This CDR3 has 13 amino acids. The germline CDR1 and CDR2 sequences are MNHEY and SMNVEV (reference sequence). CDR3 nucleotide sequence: TGTGCCAGCAGTTGGGGACAGTACTATGGCTACACCTTC. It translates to CASSWGQYYGYTF.

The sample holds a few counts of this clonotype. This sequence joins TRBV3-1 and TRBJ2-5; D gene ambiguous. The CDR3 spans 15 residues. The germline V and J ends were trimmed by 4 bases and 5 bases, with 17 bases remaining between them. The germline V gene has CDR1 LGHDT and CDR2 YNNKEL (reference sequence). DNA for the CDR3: TGTGCCAGCAGCCCCGGTAGCCGGACGGGCGAGACCCAGTACTTC. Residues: CASSPGSRTGETQYF.

The CDR3 protein is CASSYSGSGGSWDSPLHF. The DNA for the CDR3 is TGTGCCAGCAGTTACTCGGGATCGGGGGGTTCTTGGGATTCACCCCTCCACTTT. J is TRBJ1-6 and V is TRBV6-5; a possible D gene is TRBD1 (5 bases). The CDR3 consists of 18 residues. V lost 0 bases and J lost 8, with 20 bases in between. CDR1 is MNHEY, CDR2 SVGAGI, per germline.

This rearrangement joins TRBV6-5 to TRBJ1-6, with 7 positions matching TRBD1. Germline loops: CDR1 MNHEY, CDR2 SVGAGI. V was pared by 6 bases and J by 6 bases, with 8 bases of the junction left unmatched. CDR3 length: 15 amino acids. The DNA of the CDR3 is TGTGCCAGCAGCCCCACCGGGACAGCTAATTCACCCCTCCACTTT. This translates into CASSPTGTANSPLHF.

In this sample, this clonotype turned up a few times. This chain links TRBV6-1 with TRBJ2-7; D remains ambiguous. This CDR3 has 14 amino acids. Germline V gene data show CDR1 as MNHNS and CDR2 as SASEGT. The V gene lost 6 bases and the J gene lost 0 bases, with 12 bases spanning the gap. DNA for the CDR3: TGTGCCAGCAGGGACCGAAGTTTCTCCTACGAGCAGTACTTC. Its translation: CASRDRSFSYEQYF.

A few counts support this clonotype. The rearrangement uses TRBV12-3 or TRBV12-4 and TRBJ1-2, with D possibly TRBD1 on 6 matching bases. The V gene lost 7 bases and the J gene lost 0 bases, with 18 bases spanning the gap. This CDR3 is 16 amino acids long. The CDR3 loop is CASTGNSDSPNYGYTF. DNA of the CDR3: TGTGCCAGCACCGGGAACTCGGACAGCCCTAACTATGGCTACACCTTC.

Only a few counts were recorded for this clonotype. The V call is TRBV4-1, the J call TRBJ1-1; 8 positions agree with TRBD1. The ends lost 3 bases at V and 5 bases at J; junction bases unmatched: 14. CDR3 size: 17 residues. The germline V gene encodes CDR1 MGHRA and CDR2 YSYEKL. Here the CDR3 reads CASSHPPDRGRRTEAFF. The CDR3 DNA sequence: TGCGCCAGCAGCCATCCCCCAGACAGGGGACGTAGGACTGAAGCTTTCTTT.

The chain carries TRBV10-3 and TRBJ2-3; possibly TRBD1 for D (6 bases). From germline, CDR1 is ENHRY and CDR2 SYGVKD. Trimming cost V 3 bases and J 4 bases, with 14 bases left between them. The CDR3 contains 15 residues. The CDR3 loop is CAISEDRRGADTQYF. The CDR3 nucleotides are TGTGCCATCAGTGAAGACAGGAGAGGTGCAGATACGCAGTATTTT.

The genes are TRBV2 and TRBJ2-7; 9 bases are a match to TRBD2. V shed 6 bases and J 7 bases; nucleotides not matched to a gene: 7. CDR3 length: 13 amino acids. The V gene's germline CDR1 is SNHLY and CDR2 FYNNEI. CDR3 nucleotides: TGTGCCAGCAGGGTAGCGGGAGTATCTGAGCAGTACTTC. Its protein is CASRVAGVSEQYF.

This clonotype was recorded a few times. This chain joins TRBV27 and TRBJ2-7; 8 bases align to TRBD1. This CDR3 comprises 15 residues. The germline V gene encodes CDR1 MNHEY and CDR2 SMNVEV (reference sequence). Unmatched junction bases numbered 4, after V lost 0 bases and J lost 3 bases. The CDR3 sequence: CASSLSTGALYEQYF. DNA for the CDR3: TGTGCCAGCAGTTTATCGACAGGGGCCCTCTACGAGCAGTACTTC.